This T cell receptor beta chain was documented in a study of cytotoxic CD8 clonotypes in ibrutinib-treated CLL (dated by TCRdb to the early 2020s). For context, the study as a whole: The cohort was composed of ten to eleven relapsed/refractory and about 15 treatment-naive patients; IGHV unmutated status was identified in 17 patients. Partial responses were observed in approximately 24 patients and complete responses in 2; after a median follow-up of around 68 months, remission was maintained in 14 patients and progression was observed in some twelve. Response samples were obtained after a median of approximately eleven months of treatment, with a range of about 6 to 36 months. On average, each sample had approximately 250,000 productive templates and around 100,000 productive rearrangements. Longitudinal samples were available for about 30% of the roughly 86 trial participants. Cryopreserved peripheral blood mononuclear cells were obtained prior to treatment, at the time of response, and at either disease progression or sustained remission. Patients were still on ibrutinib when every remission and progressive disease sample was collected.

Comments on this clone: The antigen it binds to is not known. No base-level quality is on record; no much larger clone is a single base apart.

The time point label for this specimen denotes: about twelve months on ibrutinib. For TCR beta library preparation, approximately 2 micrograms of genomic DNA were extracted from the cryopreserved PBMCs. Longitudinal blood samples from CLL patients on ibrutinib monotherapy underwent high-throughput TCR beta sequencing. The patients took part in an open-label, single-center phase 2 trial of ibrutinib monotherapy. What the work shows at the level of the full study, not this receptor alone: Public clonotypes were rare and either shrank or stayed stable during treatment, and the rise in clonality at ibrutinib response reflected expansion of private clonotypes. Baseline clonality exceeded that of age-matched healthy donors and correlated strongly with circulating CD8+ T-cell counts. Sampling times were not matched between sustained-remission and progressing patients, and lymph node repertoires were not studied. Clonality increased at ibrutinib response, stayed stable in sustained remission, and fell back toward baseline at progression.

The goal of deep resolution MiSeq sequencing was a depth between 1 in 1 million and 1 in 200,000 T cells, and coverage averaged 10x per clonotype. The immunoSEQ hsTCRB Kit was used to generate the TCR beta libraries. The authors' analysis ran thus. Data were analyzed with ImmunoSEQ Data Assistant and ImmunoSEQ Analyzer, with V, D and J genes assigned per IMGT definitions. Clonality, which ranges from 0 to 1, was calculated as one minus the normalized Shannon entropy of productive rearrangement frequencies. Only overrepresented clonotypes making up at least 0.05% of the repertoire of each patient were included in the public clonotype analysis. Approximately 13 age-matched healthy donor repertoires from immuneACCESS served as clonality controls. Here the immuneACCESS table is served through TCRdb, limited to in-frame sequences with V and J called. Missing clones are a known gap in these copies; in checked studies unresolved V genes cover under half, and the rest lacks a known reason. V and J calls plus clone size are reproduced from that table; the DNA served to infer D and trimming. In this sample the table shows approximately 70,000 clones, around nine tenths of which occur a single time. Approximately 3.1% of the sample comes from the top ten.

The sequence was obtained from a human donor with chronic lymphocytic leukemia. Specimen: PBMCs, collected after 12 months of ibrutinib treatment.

The CDR3 protein: CASSFRTLRGNTGELFF. The DNA sequence reads TGTGCCAGCAGTTTCAGGACCCTCCGGGGAAACACCGGGGAGCTGTTTTTT. The chain joins TRBV28 to TRBJ2-2, and possibly TRBD2, on 5 matching bases. Reading the germline V gene gives CDR1 MDHEN and CDR2 SYDVKM. Trimming takes 3 bases from V and 2 bases from J, and the germline ends sit 16 bases apart. The CDR3 contains 17 residues, cysteine and phenylalanine counted. Only the CDR3 portion is preserved as DNA: 51 bases, with reading frame beginning at the first base. With the rest looked up from the reference TRBV28 and TRBJ2-2 genes rather than sequenced, the full variable domain is DVKVTQSSRYLVKRTGEKVFLECVQDMDHENMFWYRQDPGLGLRLIYFSYDVKMKEKGDIPEGYSVSREKKERFSLILESASTNQTSMYLCASSFRTLRGNTGELFFGEGSRLTVL.